This T cell receptor (beta chain) came from a study of OX40 agonist ivuxolimab in advanced cancers. General study points: Dose levels from 0.1 to 3.0 mg/kg saw CD4+ and CD8+ blood T cells expand clonally by week 6.

Germline V gives CDR1 MNHEY, CDR2 SMNVEV (reference sequence). The CDR3 covers 16 residues. The junction had 14 bases not matched to a gene; V was cut back by 5 bases and J by 7 bases. Note on this clone: What it recognizes is unknown.

Assay: immunoSEQ multiplex PCR; the TCRdb copy retains only in-frame clones and omits some. The table includes some 44,000 clones, approximately 84% detected once. This sample comprised CD4+ or CD8+ T cells sorted from blood, obtained in a trial of the OX40 agonist ivuxolimab. The TCR was taken from an adult with an advanced solid tumor such as melanoma, head and neck, liver or kidney cancer. This chain uses TRBV27 with TRBJ2-1; 7 positions agree with TRBD1. DNA for the CDR3: TGTGCCAGCAGTCCACCCGGTCGCAGGGGGACGAATGAGCAGTTCTTC. This sequence encodes CASSPPGRRGTNEQFF.